Described below is a single T cell receptor beta chain sequence and its context. V was clipped by 3 bases and J by 4 bases, with 12 bases between them. The CDR3 is made up of 14 amino acids. In germline, CDR1 is LNHDA, CDR2 SQIVND (reference sequence). This record belongs to a study of T cell responses to AZD1222 COVID-19 vaccine. Libraries were prepared by immunoSEQ multiplex PCR; TCRdb keeps only in-frame clonotypes and omits some of them. The table has tens of thousands of clones, approximately 90% seen once. Source: peripheral blood, taken 28 days after the second AZD1222 dose. The chain recombines TRBV19 with TRBJ2-5; the D gene could be TRBD1 or TRBD2 (5 bases each). The TCR was taken from an adult who received the AZD1222 COVID-19 vaccine. The CDR3 DNA sequence: TGTGCCAGTAGTATGGGAGAAGGGGTAGAGACCCAGTACTTC. It yields the protein CASSMGEGVETQYF.